This T cell receptor (beta chain) was found in a study of cytomegalovirus exposure and HLA in healthy donors. Overall study findings and caveats: Reports indicated that the classifier achieved high specificity and sensitivity in diagnosing cytomegalovirus status. A later analysis found most CMV-associated TCR beta chains apparently HLA-restricted.

V was trimmed by 0 bases and J by 2 bases, leaving 14 bases between them. The CDR3 has 17 amino acids. CDR1 is SGHRS, CDR2 YFSETQ, per germline. In the case of this clone: The target antigen is unknown.

The PCR ran on 60 Vbeta and 13 Jbeta primers. TCRdb's copy holds only in-frame clones and misses some; the assay was immunoSEQ multiplex PCR. The profile shows under 200,000 clones, about 76% of them singletons. This sequence joins TRBV5-1 and TRBJ1-4; perhaps TRBD1 as D (6 bases). The receptor was isolated from a male donor in good health and CMV-seropositive. Sequences were obtained from PBMCs. CDR3 nucleotides: TGCGCCAGCAGCTTGGAACAACCGGGACACACTAATGAAAAACTGTTTTTT. This encodes CASSLEQPGHTNEKLFF.